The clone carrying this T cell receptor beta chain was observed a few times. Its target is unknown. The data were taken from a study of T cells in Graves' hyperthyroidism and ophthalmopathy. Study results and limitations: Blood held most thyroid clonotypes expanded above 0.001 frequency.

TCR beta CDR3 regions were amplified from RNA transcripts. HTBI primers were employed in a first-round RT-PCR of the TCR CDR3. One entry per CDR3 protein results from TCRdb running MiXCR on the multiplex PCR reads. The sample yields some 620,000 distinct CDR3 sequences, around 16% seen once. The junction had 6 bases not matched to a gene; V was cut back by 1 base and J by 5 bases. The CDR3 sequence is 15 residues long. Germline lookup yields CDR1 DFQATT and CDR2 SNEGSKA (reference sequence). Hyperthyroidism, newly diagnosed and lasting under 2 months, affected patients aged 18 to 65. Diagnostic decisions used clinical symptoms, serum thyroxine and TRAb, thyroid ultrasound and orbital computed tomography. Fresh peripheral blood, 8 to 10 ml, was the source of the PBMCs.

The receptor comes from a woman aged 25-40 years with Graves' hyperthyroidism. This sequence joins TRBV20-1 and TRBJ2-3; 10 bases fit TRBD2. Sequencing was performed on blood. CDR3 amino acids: CSARASGGGLDTQYF. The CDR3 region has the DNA TGCAGTGCTAGAGCTAGCGGGGGAGGCTTAGATACGCAGTATTTT.